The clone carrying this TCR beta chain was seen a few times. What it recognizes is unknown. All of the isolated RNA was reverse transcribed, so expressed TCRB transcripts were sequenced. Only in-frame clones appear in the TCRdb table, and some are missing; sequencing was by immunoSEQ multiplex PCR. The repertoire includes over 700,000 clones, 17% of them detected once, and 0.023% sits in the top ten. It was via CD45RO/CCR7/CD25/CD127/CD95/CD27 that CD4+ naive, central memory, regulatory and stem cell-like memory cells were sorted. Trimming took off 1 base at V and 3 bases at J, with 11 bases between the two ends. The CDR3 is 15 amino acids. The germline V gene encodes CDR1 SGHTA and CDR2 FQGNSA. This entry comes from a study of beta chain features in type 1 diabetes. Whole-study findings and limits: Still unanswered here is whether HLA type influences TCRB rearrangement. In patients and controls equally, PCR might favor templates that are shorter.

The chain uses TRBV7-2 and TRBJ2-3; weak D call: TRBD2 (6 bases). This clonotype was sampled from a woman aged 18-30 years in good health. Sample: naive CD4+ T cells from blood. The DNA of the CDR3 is TGTGCCAGCAGCTTAGGCGGGATAAGTACAGATACGCAGTATTTT. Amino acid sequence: CASSLGGISTDTQYF.